Listed below are T cell receptor beta chains from one sample, sequenced in a study of blood T cell repertoires in COVID-19. TCRdb's table, derived via immunoSEQ multiplex PCR, lists solely in-frame clones and lacks some. The table shows some 160,000 clones, with around nine tenths occurring only once. Sample: peripheral blood. These receptors originate from a woman in her 70s with COVID-19, enrolled during active disease. Each CDR3 is given with its conserved first and last residue. The order of the fields is D gene, clone size, V gene, J gene, CDR3 DNA, CDR3 protein. D genes are given only for firm matches. Part of the rows lack a size; the others show once, few, many or a class for expanded clones.

D: NA; size: NA; V: TRBV6-5; J: TRBJ1-1; DNA: TGTGCCAGCAGTTACTCAAACAGGGTTGGAGACACTGAAGCTTTCTTT; CDR3: CASSYSNRVGDTEAFF
D: NA; size: NA; V: TRBV6-1; J: TRBJ1-2; DNA: TGTGCCAGCAGTGACCTCCAGACGGGAAAATGGTATGGCTACACCTTC; CDR3: CASSDLQTGKWYGYTF
D: NA; size: NA; V: TRBV2; J: TRBJ2-3; DNA: TGTGCCAGCAGTGACTCCGGGGGGCAAGGAGATACGCAGTATTTT; CDR3: CASSDSGGQGDTQYF
D: TRBD2; size: NA; V: TRBV4-1; J: TRBJ2-5; DNA: TGCGCCAGCAGCCAAGGGTCACGGGGGGGCAGGGAGACCCAGTACTTC; CDR3: CASSQGSRGGRETQYF
D: TRBD2; size: NA; V: TRBV3-1/TRBV3-2; J: TRBJ2-1; DNA: TGTGCCAGCAGCCAACCGGGACTAGCAGGGGAGCAGTTCTTC; CDR3: CASSQPGLAGEQFF
D: TRBD2; size: NA; V: TRBV9; J: TRBJ2-3; DNA: TGTGCCAGCAGCCCGGGGTCTAGCGGGGGAGCAGGTAGAGATACGCAGTATTTT; CDR3: CASSPGSSGGAGRDTQYF
D: NA; size: NA; V: TRBV28; J: TRBJ1-5; DNA: TGTGCCAGCAGTTTGATTGGCAGAAATCAGCCCCAGCATTTT; CDR3: CASSLIGRNQPQHF
D: TRBD2; size: once; V: TRBV10-3; J: TRBJ2-3; DNA: TGTGCCATCAGTGAACTAGCGGGGACGGATACGCAGTATTTT; CDR3: CAISELAGTDTQYF
D: TRBD1; size: NA; V: TRBV5-1; J: TRBJ1-6; DNA: TGCGCCAGCAGTCTGGGACAGATTAAATCACCCCTCCACTTT; CDR3: CASSLGQIKSPLHF
D: NA; size: NA; V: TRBV7-2; J: TRBJ2-6; DNA: TGTGCCAGCAGCCCGGCAGGGGCTGGGGCCAACGTCCTGACTTTC; CDR3: CASSPAGAGANVLTF
D: NA; size: NA; V: TRBV7-2; J: TRBJ2-2; DNA: TGTGCCAGCAGCTCGCTGGGCGGGGGGGAGCTGTTTTTT; CDR3: CASSSLGGGELFF
D: TRBD1; size: few; V: TRBV12-3/TRBV12-4; J: TRBJ1-1; DNA: TGTGCCAGCAGCCTGGGGACAGGGGGCGCTTTCTTT; CDR3: CASSLGTGGAFF
D: NA; size: NA; V: TRBV9; J: TRBJ2-2; DNA: TGTGCCAGCAGCGCTCCAGTCGGAGCAGTCACCGGGGAGCTGTTTTTT; CDR3: CASSAPVGAVTGELFF
D: NA; size: NA; V: TRBV2; J: TRBJ1-1; DNA: TGTGCCAGCAGAAACAGGGCGATGGACACTGAAGCTTTCTTT; CDR3: CASRNRAMDTEAFF
D: NA; size: NA; V: TRBV3-1/TRBV3-2; J: TRBJ1-2; DNA: TGTGCCAGCAGCGTGACCGGGACTCCCAATGGCTACACCTTC; CDR3: CASSVTGTPNGYTF
D: NA; size: NA; V: TRBV28; J: TRBJ2-6; DNA: TGTGCCAGCAGTTTAATTTTCAGGGTAGGCTCTGGGGCCAACGTCCTGACTTTC; CDR3: CASSLIFRVGSGANVLTF
D: NA; size: NA; V: TRBV6-5; J: TRBJ2-1; DNA: TGTGCCAGCAGTTACAGGGGCAGTAACGATGAGCAGTTCTTC; CDR3: CASSYRGSNDEQFF
D: NA; size: NA; V: TRBV23-1; J: TRBJ1-5; DNA: TGCGCCAGCAGTCAAGAACAGGGTGCCCCCCTTACCAGACAGCCCCAGCATTTT; CDR3: CASSQEQGAPLTRQPQHF
D: TRBD1; size: NA; V: TRBV5-1; J: TRBJ1-4; DNA: TGCGCCAGCAGCTTGGGCCCAGGGGGATCAACTAATGAAAAACTGTTTTTT; CDR3: CASSLGPGGSTNEKLFF
D: NA; size: NA; V: TRBV6-5; J: TRBJ2-7; DNA: TGTGCCAGCAGATTTCGGGACAAGGGCTACGAGCAGTACTTC; CDR3: CASRFRDKGYEQYF
D: TRBD1; size: NA; V: TRBV27; J: TRBJ2-7; DNA: TGTGCCAGCAAAAATCAACAGGGGACCTCCTACGAGCAGTACTTC; CDR3: CASKNQQGTSYEQYF
D: NA; size: few; V: TRBV5-1; J: TRBJ2-5; DNA: TGCGCCAGCAGCTTGCGGGAGACCCAGTACTTC; CDR3: CASSLRETQYF
D: NA; size: NA; V: TRBV3-1/TRBV3-2; J: TRBJ2-5; DNA: TGTGCCAGCAGCCTTCTGAGCACTGCGCTCGGGACCCAGTACTTC; CDR3: CASSLLSTALGTQYF
D: NA; size: NA; V: TRBV28; J: TRBJ1-2; DNA: TGTGCCAGCAGTTCGCCGGGAACGTACTATGGCTACACCTTC; CDR3: CASSSPGTYYGYTF
D: NA; size: NA; V: TRBV19; J: TRBJ2-1; DNA: TGTGCCAGTAGTGAGGCTAGAAGTGCCAATGAGCAGTTCTTC; CDR3: CASSEARSANEQFF
D: NA; size: NA; V: TRBV7-2; J: TRBJ1-1; DNA: TGTGCCAGCAGCGCGAGAGGCCGGGGGACTGAAGCTTTCTTT; CDR3: CASSARGRGTEAFF
D: TRBD1; size: once; V: TRBV5-6; J: TRBJ1-4; DNA: TGTGCCAGCAGCTTGGTTACGGGACAGGGTTGGGGAAAACTGTTTTTT; CDR3: CASSLVTGQGWGKLFF
D: TRBD1; size: NA; V: TRBV2; J: TRBJ1-4; DNA: TGTGCCAGCGGGGACAGGAGGGATGAAAAACTGTTTTTT; CDR3: CASGDRRDEKLFF
D: TRBD1; size: NA; V: TRBV2; J: TRBJ1-1; DNA: TGTGCCAGCAGGACAGGGGGCAACACTGAAGCTTTCTTT; CDR3: CASRTGGNTEAFF
D: NA; size: NA; V: TRBV12-3/TRBV12-4; J: TRBJ1-2; DNA: TGTGCCAGCAGTTTCGGGGAGGGCGGCTACACCTTC; CDR3: CASSFGEGGYTF
D: NA; size: NA; V: TRBV6-5; J: TRBJ2-7; DNA: TGTGCCAGCAGGACGGGATTGGGCAGCTCCTACGAGCAGTACTTC; CDR3: CASRTGLGSSYEQYF
D: NA; size: NA; V: TRBV14; J: TRBJ2-5; DNA: TGTGCCAGCAGCCAAAGGAAACCGGGGGTTTCTTTTGAGACCCAGTACTTC; CDR3: CASSQRKPGVSFETQYF
D: NA; size: once; V: TRBV6-4; J: TRBJ2-3; DNA: TGTGCCAGCAGTGACCGGGGCACAGATACGCAGTATTTT; CDR3: CASSDRGTDTQYF
D: TRBD1; size: NA; V: TRBV20-1; J: TRBJ1-2; DNA: TGCAGTGCTAGTGATAGGACAGGTAGCTATGGCTACACCTTC; CDR3: CSASDRTGSYGYTF
D: NA; size: few; V: TRBV5-6; J: TRBJ1-2; DNA: TGTGCCAGCAGCCCGACCGGGTATGGCTACACCTTC; CDR3: CASSPTGYGYTF
D: TRBD1; size: few; V: TRBV30; J: TRBJ1-2; DNA: TGTGCCTGGAGTCTGACAGGGGCTAACTATGGCTACACCTTC; CDR3: CAWSLTGANYGYTF
D: NA; size: NA; V: TRBV19; J: TRBJ2-7; DNA: TGTGCCCCCGTGGAGGGTCTTTCCAACGACGAGCAGTACTTC; CDR3: CAPVEGLSNDEQYF
D: NA; size: NA; V: TRBV6-5; J: TRBJ2-5; DNA: TGTGCCAGCAGTTACTCCCGGGGGGCGCAAGAGACCCAGTACTTC; CDR3: CASSYSRGAQETQYF
D: NA; size: once; V: TRBV18; J: TRBJ1-5; DNA: TGTGCCAGCTCACCTGCGGCCATGGTCAATCAGCCCCAGCATTTT; CDR3: CASSPAAMVNQPQHF
D: TRBD2; size: NA; V: TRBV3-1/TRBV3-2; J: TRBJ2-5; DNA: TGTGCCAGCAGCCCCGGGACTAGCGGGGGCCCCGGTTGGGAGACCCAGTACTTC; CDR3: CASSPGTSGGPGWETQYF
D: TRBD1; size: NA; V: TRBV28; J: TRBJ1-5; DNA: TGTGCCAGCAGTTCCGGGACAGGGTGGACCCTTGCCAATCAGCCCCAGCATTTT; CDR3: CASSSGTGWTLANQPQHF
D: TRBD1; size: NA; V: TRBV2; J: TRBJ2-7; DNA: TGTGCCAGCAGCTATCAGACAGGGGGGCACGAGCAGTACTTC; CDR3: CASSYQTGGHEQYF
D: NA; size: NA; V: TRBV7-2; J: TRBJ1-3; DNA: TGTGCCAGCAGCTCCGCAAAGGCGGGGGGAAACACCATATATTTT; CDR3: CASSSAKAGGNTIYF
D: NA; size: NA; V: TRBV29-1; J: TRBJ2-3; DNA: TGCAGCGTTGCCCATAGCACAGATACGCAGTATTTT; CDR3: CSVAHSTDTQYF
D: TRBD2; size: NA; V: TRBV19; J: TRBJ2-4; DNA: TGTGCCAGTATGCCCCCCCCGGGGGGTGGAAACATTCAGTACTTC; CDR3: CASMPPPGGGNIQYF
D: NA; size: few; V: TRBV18; J: TRBJ2-7; DNA: TGTGCCAGCTCACCACAGGGCGGGTACGAGCAGTACTTC; CDR3: CASSPQGGYEQYF